This TCR beta chain was profiled in a study of T cells after yellow fever vaccination. Points from the study as a whole: Reappearing after the booster were most of the clones from primary vaccination (roughly 95% CD4, 75% to 90% CD8). The secondary response was weaker but peaked faster, day 5 versus 15.

5'RACE template switching added a universal primer site and UMIs to TCR cDNA. MiXCR, run by TCRdb on the 5' RACE reads, gives a single entry per CDR3 protein. The sample yields 230,000 or so distinct CDR3 sequences, around 6.7% seen once. The CDR3 has 12 residues. V was trimmed by 5 bases and J by 6 bases, leaving 9 bases between them. Germline V gene sequence: CDR1 SGHTA, CDR2 FQGNSA. Comment on this clonotype: Its cognate antigen is unknown. It may be a read error: a sequence one base away is much more abundant. The CDR3 carries no conserved terminal phenylalanine or tryptophan, so it likely arises from a read error.

The receptor was derived from a man aged 25-45 years who received the YFV17D yellow fever vaccine. Source: CD4+ T cells sorted from PBMCs, taken on the day of the yellow fever booster vaccination. The rearrangement links TRBV7-2 to TRBJ2-3, with unresolved D. The CDR3 nucleotides are TGTGCCAGCAGCCGCTCGGGTGATACGCAGTATTAT. It translates to CASSRSGDTQYY.